Shown below are 31 T cell receptor beta chains from a single sample sequenced in a study of vaccination effects on CD4 cells after COVID-19. No cognate antigen is known for these TCRs. Sequencing in the ViraFEST assay came after antigen-specific CD4+ T cells had been expanded with viral peptide pools, which were used to stimulate PBMC. Following culture for approximately ten days, CD4+ T cells were isolated. Documented for the person is a PCR-confirmed SARS-CoV-2 infection occurring between March and December 2020. Produced via immunoSEQ multiplex PCR; TCRdb's table is partial and in-frame only. The sample records 24,000 or so clones, about three quarters being singletons. Sequencing used CD4+ T cells from PBMCs cultured with HCoV-NL63 spike peptides, obtained before COVID-19 vaccination. The receptors were sampled from a human donor who had a prior SARS-CoV-2 infection.

The gene calls are TRBV6-1 and TRBJ2-7; D might be TRBD1 (5 bases). Germline CDR1 MNHNS, CDR2 SASEGT. The V end was cut by 2 bases, the J end by 0 bases, with 8 bases between. The CDR3 loop spans 14 amino acids. CDR3 DNA: TGTGCCAGCAGTGAAAGGGGCAACTCCTACGAGCAGTACTTC. This gives the protein CASSERGNSYEQYF.

The chain employs TRBV18 and TRBJ1-3, with D maybe TRBD1 (5 bases). Germline V gives CDR1 KGHSH, CDR2 LQKENI. V shed 1 base and J shed 0 bases, with 25 bases lying between them. This CDR3 is built from 21 residues. CDR3 bases: TGTGCCAGCTCACCACTTACCTGGACAATGTGGGACGAAAGCTCTGGAAACACCATATATTTT. Protein product: CASSPLTWTMWDESSGNTIYF.

The count of this clone is one. The rearrangement joins TRBV5-1 to TRBJ2-1, with 9 bases that match TRBD1. The CDR3 has 16 amino acids. V was clipped by 4 bases and J by 5 bases; unmatched bases: 10. In germline, CDR1 is SGHRS, CDR2 YFSETQ. CDR3 loop: CASSIRTGVPNNEQFF. CDR3 DNA: TGCGCCAGCAGCATTAGGACAGGGGTCCCGAACAATGAGCAGTTCTTC.

The chain links TRBV2 to TRBJ1-6, with D possibly TRBD1 on 5 matching bases. CDR1 and CDR2 from the germline V gene are SNHLY and FYNNEI. There are 12 residues in the CDR3. V lost 11 bases and J lost 6, with 11 bases in between. The DNA for the CDR3 is TGTGCCGGCCAAGGGGCTAATTCACCCCTCCACTTT. Its protein product is CAGQGANSPLHF.

CDR3 sequence reads: CAWNKFSTGGRGYTF. The CDR3 DNA follows: TGTGCCTGGAACAAGTTCAGTACAGGGGGTCGAGGCTACACCTTC. V is TRBV30 and J is TRBJ1-2; 8 positions agree with TRBD1. V trimming: 4 bases; J trimming: 8 bases; junction bases outside the gene matches: 15. The germline gives CDR1 GTSNPN, CDR2 SVGIG (reference sequence). This CDR3 comprises 15 residues.

The chain carries TRBV10-3 and TRBJ2-1; 8 bases match TRBD2. Germline V gene lookup returns CDR1 ENHRY and CDR2 SYGVKD. This CDR3 has 15 residues. V was clipped by 2 bases and J by 9 bases; unmatched bases: 9. The CDR3 region is CAISELSGSRGEQFF. The CDR3 DNA follows: TGTGCCATCAGTGAGCTCAGCGGGAGTAGGGGTGAGCAGTTCTTC.

The genes are TRBV7-2 and TRBJ2-5; D not certain. V was pared by 3 bases and J by 5 bases, with 4 bases between. CDR1 is SGHTA and CDR2 is FQGNSA in the germline V gene. The length of the CDR3 is 11 residues. CDR3 in DNA: TGTGCCAGCAGCTTCGGGGAGACCCAGTACTTC. The encoded protein is CASSFGETQYF.

This chain links TRBV18 with TRBJ2-7, with 8 nucleotides matching TRBD1. The V and J ends lost 2 bases and 2 bases, in that order; junction bases with no gene match: 5. The CDR3 loop spans 15 amino acids. Germline CDR1 and CDR2: KGHSH and LQKENI. The CDR3 DNA is TGTGCCAGCTCACCAGGACAGGGCAAGACCTACGAGCAGTACTTC. Protein product: CASSPGQGKTYEQYF.

This chain connects TRBV3-1 (or the pseudogene TRBV3-2) to TRBJ1-4, with 7 bases lining up with TRBD1. With 0 bases clipped from V and 0 bases from J, the junction kept 4 bases outside the gene matches. Looked up from germline, CDR1 is LGHDT and CDR2 is YNNKEL (reference sequence). The CDR3 length is 17 residues. CDR3 in amino acids: CASSQDWQGATNEKLFF. CDR3 coding DNA: TGTGCCAGCAGCCAAGATTGGCAGGGGGCAACTAATGAAAAACTGTTTTTT.

V is TRBV30 and J is TRBJ1-4, with D maybe TRBD1 (6 bases). Trimming shortened V by 3 bases and J by 0 bases, and 17 bases separated the two germline ends. Germline loops: CDR1 GTSNPN, CDR2 SVGIG (reference sequence). This CDR3 is built from 17 residues. CDR3 in amino acids: CAWSHPQGSATNEKLFF. DNA for the CDR3: TGTGCCTGGAGCCACCCACAGGGATCGGCAACTAATGAAAAACTGTTTTTT.

The rearrangement links TRBV24-1 to TRBJ2-5; D ambiguous. Germline CDR1 is KGHDR and CDR2 is SFDVKD. Trimming took off 3 bases at V and 1 base at J, with 11 bases between the two ends. This CDR3 spans 15 amino acids. CDR3 in amino acids: CATSDQRTIQETQYF. CDR3 DNA sequence: TGTGCCACCAGTGATCAACGGACGATCCAAGAGACCCAGTACTTC.

The chain combines TRBV7-8 with TRBJ2-4; 15 bases are shared with TRBD2. V shed 4 bases and J 1 base; nucleotides not matched to a gene: 5. CDR3 length equals 18 residues. Germline V gene data show CDR1 as SGHVS and CDR2 as FQNEAQ. The CDR3 DNA sequence: TGTGCCAGCAGCTGGGGGACTAGCGGGAGGAGGGCCAAAAACATTCAGTACTTC. This codes for CASSWGTSGRRAKNIQYF.

This clone was detected a few times. The chain employs TRBV7-2 and TRBJ1-1, with D possibly matching TRBD1 (5 bases). V dropped 6 bases and J dropped 2 bases, with 10 bases sitting between them. CDR3 length: 13 residues. Germline assignment: CDR1 SGHTA and CDR2 FQGNSA. CDR3 in amino acids: CASRWGDNTEAFF. CDR3 sequence (DNA): TGTGCCAGCAGGTGGGGGGACAACACTGAAGCTTTCTTT.

The rearrangement links TRBV19 to TRBJ1-1, with 7 bases matching TRBD1. Germline assignment: CDR1 LNHDA and CDR2 SQIVND (reference sequence). Trimming cost V 1 base and J 8 bases; bases outside gene matches: 4. The CDR3 is 13 residues long. CDR3 nucleotide sequence: TGTGCCAGTAGTATAGGACAGGGAACGGAAGCTTTCTTT. Its protein is CASSIGQGTEAFF.

This chain uses TRBV7-2 with TRBJ2-1; 8 bases map to TRBD2. CDR1 SGHTA and CDR2 FQGNSA come from the germline V gene. J was trimmed by 3 bases and V by 1 base; bases with no gene match: 2. The CDR3 spans 15 residues. CDR3 DNA sequence: TGTGCCAGCAGCTTAGGCGGGGGGATCTACAATGAGCAGTTCTTC. Translation: CASSLGGGIYNEQFF.

CDR3 sequence (DNA): TGCAGCGCTAAACAGGGGGTGTCCTACAATGAGCAGTTCTTC. It yields the protein CSAKQGVSYNEQFF. The chain links TRBV29-1 to TRBJ2-1; 8 nucleotides line up with TRBD1. Germline trimming cut 7 bases from V and 1 base from J; bases unmatched to any gene: 6. The CDR3 length is 14 residues. The germline gives CDR1 SQVTM, CDR2 ANQGSEA.

This chain links TRBV4-3 with TRBJ2-7; D assignment may be TRBD1 or TRBD2 (5 bases each). Between the trimmed V and J ends, which lost 4 bases and 7 bases, there was a span of 20 bases. This CDR3 comprises 15 residues. Germline V gene lookup returns CDR1 LGHNA and CDR2 YSLEER. The CDR3 region is CASSLAGTDVREQYF. In nucleotides, the CDR3 is TGCGCCAGCAGCCTCGCCGGGACGGATGTACGAGAGCAGTACTTC.

The rearrangement links TRBV19 to TRBJ1-5, with D perhaps matching TRBD1 (5 bases). With 1 base removed from V and 2 bases from J, the gap between germline ends came to 15 bases. The CDR3 totals 17 residues. In germline, CDR1 is LNHDA, CDR2 SQIVND (reference sequence). CDR3 sequence reads: CASSIGARGYGNQPQHF. For the CDR3, the DNA is TGTGCCAGTAGTATAGGGGCCCGGGGCTACGGCAATCAGCCCCAGCATTTT.

The chain has TRBV24-1 and TRBJ2-1, with D possibly TRBD1 on 7 matching bases. V was cut by 6 bases and J by 9 bases, with 17 bases left in between. CDR1 KGHDR and CDR2 SFDVKD come from the germline V gene. The CDR3 has 14 amino acids. In nucleotides, the CDR3 is TGTGCCACCAGTTTCGCAGGGGGAGGCGGTGAGCAGTTCTTC. Protein: CATSFAGGGGEQFF.

The V call is TRBV4-2, the J call TRBJ2-7; 13 nucleotides align to TRBD2. CDR1 and CDR2 from the germline V gene are LGHNA and YNFKEQ. The CDR3 consists of 16 residues. V trimming: 2 bases; J trimming: 4 bases; junction bases outside the gene matches: 5. The chain's CDR3 is CASSQRTSGGGYEQYF. CDR3 bases: TGTGCCAGCAGCCAACGGACTAGCGGGGGAGGTTACGAGCAGTACTTC.

The rearrangement uses TRBV3-1 (or the pseudogene TRBV3-2) and TRBJ2-1; 13 bases fit TRBD2. This CDR3 is 15 amino acids long. Germline CDR1 LGHDT, CDR2 YNNKEL (reference sequence). J lost 5 bases, V lost 4 bases, and 2 bases had no gene match. CDR3 sequence (DNA): TGTGCCAGCAGCCGGGGACTAGCGGGAAACAATGAGCAGTTCTTC. Its translation is CASSRGLAGNNEQFF.

V and J are TRBV19 and TRBJ2-7; 7 nucleotides line up with TRBD2. CDR3 length equals 15 residues. CDR1 and CDR2 (germline): LNHDA, SQIVND (reference sequence). The V and J ends lost 1 base and 2 bases, in that order; junction bases with no gene match: 5. The DNA of the CDR3 is TGTGCCAGTAGTATAGGTTGGGGGGGAACCTACGAGCAGTACTTC. Encoded protein: CASSIGWGGTYEQYF.

The rearrangement joins TRBV7-2 to TRBJ2-1; 9 nucleotides line up with TRBD1. V dropped 5 bases and J dropped 5; count of bases not matched to a gene: 7. This CDR3 has 15 residues. From germline, CDR1 is SGHTA and CDR2 FQGNSA. The CDR3 loop reads CASSVDRGGHNEQFF. The CDR3 coding sequence is TGTGCCAGCAGCGTGGACAGGGGTGGCCACAATGAGCAGTTCTTC.

This sequence joins TRBV15 and TRBJ2-1; TRBD2 agrees at 7 bases. The CDR3 runs 15 residues. Germline V gives CDR1 LNHNV, CDR2 YYDKDF (reference sequence). J gave up 3 bases and V 8 bases, and 10 bases lay outside the gene matches. CDR3 in DNA: TGTGCCACCGCCCGGGCGGGAGAATTCTACAATGAGCAGTTCTTC. This encodes CATARAGEFYNEQFF.

This clone was counted only a few times. CDR3 sequence: CASRRDRPSSLSGANVLTF. The CDR3, as DNA: TGTGCCAGCAGACGGGACAGGCCGTCTTCACTCTCTGGGGCCAACGTCCTGACTTTC. This rearrangement joins TRBV19 to TRBJ2-6; the match to TRBD1 covers 8 bases. CDR1 and CDR2 from the germline V gene are LNHDA and SQIVND (reference sequence). Unmatched junction bases numbered 16, after V lost 9 bases and J lost 0 bases. The CDR3 loop spans 19 amino acids.

The CDR3 here is CASSPNPLAGDGTDTQYF. CDR3 coding DNA: TGTGCCAGCAGCCCCAACCCACTAGCGGGAGATGGAACAGATACGCAGTATTTT. The chain combines TRBV11-2 with TRBJ2-3; 11 bases are shared with TRBD2. The germline gives CDR1 SGHAT, CDR2 FQNNGV. V was clipped by 5 bases and J by 3 bases; unmatched bases: 13. The CDR3 spans 18 residues.

The J gene is TRBJ2-7, the V gene TRBV7-2; 7 nucleotides match TRBD1. Germline V gene lookup returns CDR1 SGHTA and CDR2 FQGNSA. The CDR3 is 16 residues long. Trimming cost V 5 bases and J 3 bases; bases outside gene matches: 13. The CDR3 spells CASSEGTATILYEQYF. Written as DNA, the CDR3 is TGTGCCAGCAGCGAGGGGACAGCCACCATCCTCTACGAGCAGTACTTC. The whole variable domain, remainder taken from reference TRBV7-2 and TRBJ2-7, is GAGVSQSPSNKVTEKGKDVELRCDPISGHTALYWYRQSLGQGLEFLIYFQGNSAPDKSGLPSDRFSAERTGGSVSTLTIQRTQQEDSAVYLCASSEGTATILYEQYFGPGTRLTVT.

This clone came up a few times. The chain combines TRBV23-1 with TRBJ1-3; possibly TRBD1 for D (5 bases). TRBV23-1 is labeled an ORF, and its function is uncertain. This CDR3 is built from 17 residues. Deletions cut 0 bases from V and 11 bases from J, with 23 bases between. CDR3 region: CASSQSKQVQRLVPIYF. The CDR3 coding sequence is TGCGCCAGCAGTCAATCGAAACAGGTCCAACGCCTAGTCCCCATATATTTT.

The J gene is TRBJ1-1, the V gene TRBV9; no definite D call. The V end was cut by 0 bases, the J end by 1 base, with 13 bases between. From germline, CDR1 is SGDLS and CDR2 YYNGEE. CDR3 size: 16 residues. The chain's CDR3 is CASSVAATASNTEAFF. Here the CDR3 DNA reads TGTGCCAGCAGCGTAGCTGCTACAGCTTCGAACACTGAAGCTTTCTTT. Supplemented by reference TRBV9 and TRBJ1-1, the full variable domain reads DSGVTQTPKHLITATGQRVTLRCSPRSGDLSVYWYQQSLDQGLQFLIQYYNGEERAKGNILERFSAQQFPDLHSELNLSSLELGDSALYFCASSVAATASNTEAFFGQGTRLTVV.

This clone has a handful of counts. This chain connects TRBV3-1 (or the pseudogene TRBV3-2) to TRBJ1-5; D is ambiguous. The CDR3 is 13 amino acids. Germline lookup yields CDR1 LGHDT and CDR2 YNNKEL (reference sequence). Deletions cut 3 bases from V and 5 bases from J, with 8 bases between. DNA for the CDR3: TGTGCCAGCAGCCAGTTTGGCGATCAGCCCCAGCATTTT. Its translation is CASSQFGDQPQHF.

V is TRBV4-2 and J is TRBJ2-5; 10 nucleotides match TRBD2. Germline V gives CDR1 LGHNA, CDR2 YNFKEQ. This CDR3 is 15 amino acids long. V shed 4 bases and J 1 base; nucleotides not matched to a gene: 3. CDR3 protein: CASSRLAGAQETQYF. The CDR3 DNA reads TGTGCCAGCAGCCGGCTAGCGGGGGCCCAAGAGACCCAGTACTTC.